This TCR beta chain was identified during a study of cytomegalovirus exposure and HLA in healthy donors. Study results and limitations: CMV antigen specificity was confirmed in vitro for a few CMV-associated chains.

Sequenced by immunoSEQ multiplex PCR; TCRdb stores in-frame clones only, minus some. Of 57,000 or so clones detected, 90% to 95% appear once; the ten largest clones hold approximately 2%. To note about this clone: Its antigen is unidentified.

The clonotype was recovered from a woman between 25 and 40 years old in good health and CMV-seronegative. Sequencing used PBMCs.

The CDR3 DNA reads TGTGCCAGCAGCGTCCGGCAGGCCTCGAACAATGAGCAGTTCTTC. Translation: CASSVRQASNNEQFF. The chain joins TRBV9 to TRBJ2-1; no firm D call. V lost 2 bases and J lost 5, with 14 bases in between. Germline values: CDR1 SGDLS, CDR2 YYNGEE. The CDR3 length is 15 residues.